This record covers a single TCR beta chain. Its antigen is undetermined. Per germline, CDR1 WNHNN and CDR2 SYGVQD (reference sequence). The CDR3 covers 15 residues. Deletions cut 2 bases from V and 1 base from J, with 8 bases between. These data are taken from a study of blood T cells in healthy people across ages. Turning to the study itself: Capture via template switching afforded approximately one barcoded beta molecule per two T cells. Whole-study results and caveats: It was held that the diversity estimates obtained from one million T cells were underestimates. It was not possible, with unsorted PBMCs, to conclusively compare naive and antigen-experienced cells.

For the second PCR, which ran for about 6 to 11 cycles, a sample-barcoded 5' primer and a J-beta primer mix were used. TCRdb re-called the 5' RACE reads through MiXCR, storing one row per CDR3 protein. The sample contains 800,000 or so distinct CDR3 sequences, less than 60% of which appear only once. This receptor was obtained from a man older than 75 in good health. The chain recombines TRBV10-1 with TRBJ2-2; D is uncertain. Specimen: blood. CDR3 in amino acids: CASSEHYLNTGELFF. DNA of the CDR3: TGCGCCAGCAGTGAGCATTACTTGAACACCGGGGAGCTGTTTTTT.